This T cell receptor beta chain stems from a study of cytomegalovirus exposure and HLA in healthy donors. The primer mix had 60 Vbeta and 13 Jbeta primers. Method: immunoSEQ multiplex PCR; TCRdb's copy keeps in-frame clones and lacks some. The sample lists roughly 200,000 clones, 85% occurring once. This clone occurred a few times. Per germline, CDR1 SGHTA and CDR2 FQGNSA. Trimming took 7 bases from V and 5 from J; bases not matched to a gene: 10. The CDR3 consists of 14 residues. V usage is TRBV7-2 and J usage is TRBJ2-5, with 7 bases aligning to TRBD2. The sample comprised PBMCs. This clonotype originated in a woman in her 50s in good health and CMV-seronegative. CDR3 coding DNA: TGTGCCAGCACCGAGGGACTACTGGCTGAGACCCAGTACTTC. Translated: CASTEGLLAETQYF. Combining the CDR3 with reference TRBV7-2 and TRBJ2-5 gives the whole variable domain GAGVSQSPSNKVTEKGKDVELRCDPISGHTALYWYRQSLGQGLEFLIYFQGNSAPDKSGLPSDRFSAERTGGSVSTLTIQRTQQEDSAVYLCASTEGLLAETQYFGPGTRLLVL.